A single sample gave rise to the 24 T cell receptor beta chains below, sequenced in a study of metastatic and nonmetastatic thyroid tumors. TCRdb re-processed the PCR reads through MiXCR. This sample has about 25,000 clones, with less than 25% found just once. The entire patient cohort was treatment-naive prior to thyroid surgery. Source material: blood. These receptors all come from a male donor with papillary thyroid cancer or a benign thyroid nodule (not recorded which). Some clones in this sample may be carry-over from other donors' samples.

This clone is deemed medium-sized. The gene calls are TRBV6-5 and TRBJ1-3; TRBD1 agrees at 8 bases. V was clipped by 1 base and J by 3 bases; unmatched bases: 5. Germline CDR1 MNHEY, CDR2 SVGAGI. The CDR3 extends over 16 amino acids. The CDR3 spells CASSYLGQGDGNTIYF. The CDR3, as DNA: TGTGCCAGCAGTTACTTAGGACAGGGAGATGGAAACACCATATATTTT.

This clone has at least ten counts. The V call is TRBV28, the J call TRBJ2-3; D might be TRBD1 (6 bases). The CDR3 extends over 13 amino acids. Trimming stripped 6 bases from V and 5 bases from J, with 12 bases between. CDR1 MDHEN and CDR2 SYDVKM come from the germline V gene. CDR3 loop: CASSRPTGDTQYF. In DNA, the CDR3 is TGTGCCAGCAGCCGACCGACAGGAGATACGCAGTATTTT.

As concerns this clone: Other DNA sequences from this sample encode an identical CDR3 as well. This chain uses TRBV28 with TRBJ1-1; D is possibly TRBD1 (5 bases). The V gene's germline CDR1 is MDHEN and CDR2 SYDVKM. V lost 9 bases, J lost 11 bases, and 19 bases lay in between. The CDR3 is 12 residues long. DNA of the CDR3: TGTGCCAGTAGCGGGGGTTTACTTCTTGCTTTCTTT. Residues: CASSGGLLLAFF.

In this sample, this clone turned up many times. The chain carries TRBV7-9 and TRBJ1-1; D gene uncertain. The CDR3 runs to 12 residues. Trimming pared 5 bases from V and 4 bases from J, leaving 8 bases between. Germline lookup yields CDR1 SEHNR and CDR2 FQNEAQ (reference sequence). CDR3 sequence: CASSKEVTEAFF. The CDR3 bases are TGTGCCAGCAGCAAAGAAGTCACTGAAGCTTTCTTT.

CDR3 nucleotide sequence: TGTGCCAGCGCCATGAGCCGGGACTATGGCTACACCTTC. This codes for CASAMSRDYGYTF. The chain is built from TRBV28 and TRBJ1-2; D gene unclear. This CDR3 contains 13 residues. Trimming pared 8 bases from V and 3 bases from J, leaving 13 bases between. Germline CDR1 is MDHEN and CDR2 is SYDVKM.

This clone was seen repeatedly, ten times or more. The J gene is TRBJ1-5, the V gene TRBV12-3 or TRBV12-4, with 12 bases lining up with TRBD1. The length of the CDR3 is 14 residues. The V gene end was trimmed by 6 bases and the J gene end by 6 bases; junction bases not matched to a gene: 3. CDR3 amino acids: CASSGTGGGQPQHF. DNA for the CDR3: TGTGCCAGCAGCGGGACAGGGGGCGGTCAGCCCCAGCATTTT.

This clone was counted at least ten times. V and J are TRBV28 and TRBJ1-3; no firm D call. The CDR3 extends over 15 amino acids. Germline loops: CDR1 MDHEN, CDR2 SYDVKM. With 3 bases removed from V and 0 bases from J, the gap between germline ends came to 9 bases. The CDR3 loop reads CASSFDFSSGNTIYF. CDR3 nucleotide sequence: TGTGCCAGCAGTTTCGATTTTTCCTCTGGAAACACCATATATTTT.

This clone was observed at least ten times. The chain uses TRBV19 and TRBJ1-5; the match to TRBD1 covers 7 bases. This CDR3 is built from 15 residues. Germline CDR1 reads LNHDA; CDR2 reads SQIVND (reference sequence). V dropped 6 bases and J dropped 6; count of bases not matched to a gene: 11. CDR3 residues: CASRGRAGGVQPQHF. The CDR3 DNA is TGTGCCAGTAGGGGTAGGGCAGGGGGTGTTCAGCCCCAGCATTTT.

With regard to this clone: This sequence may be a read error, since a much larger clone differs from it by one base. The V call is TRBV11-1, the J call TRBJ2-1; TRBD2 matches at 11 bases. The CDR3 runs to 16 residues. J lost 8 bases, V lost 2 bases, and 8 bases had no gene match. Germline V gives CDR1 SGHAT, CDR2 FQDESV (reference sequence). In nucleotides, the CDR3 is TGTGCCAGCAGCTTATGGGGGCTAGCGGGAGGAGATGAGCAGTTCTTC. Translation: CASSLWGLAGGDEQFF.

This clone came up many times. The CDR3 region has the DNA TGTGCCAGCAGCCAAGAAGCCCCCCTCGGCTATGGCTACACCTTC. Amino acid sequence: CASSQEAPLGYGYTF. V and J are TRBV4-2 and TRBJ1-2; no firm D call. Germline V gene lookup returns CDR1 LGHNA and CDR2 YNFKEQ. The ends were cut back, 0 bases at V and 4 bases at J, with 12 bases in the middle. This CDR3 has 15 amino acids.

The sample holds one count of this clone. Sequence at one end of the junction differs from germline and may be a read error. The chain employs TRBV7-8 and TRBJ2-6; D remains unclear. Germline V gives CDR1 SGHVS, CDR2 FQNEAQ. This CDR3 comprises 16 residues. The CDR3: CSSSSTSDSGANVLTF. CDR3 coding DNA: TGTTCCAGCAGCTCCACCAGTGACTCCGGGGCCAACGTCCTGACTTTC.

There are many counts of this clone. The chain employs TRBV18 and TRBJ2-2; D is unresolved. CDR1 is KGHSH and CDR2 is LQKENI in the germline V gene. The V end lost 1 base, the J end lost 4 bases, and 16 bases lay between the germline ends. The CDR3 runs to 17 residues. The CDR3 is CASSPLPSSTATGELFF. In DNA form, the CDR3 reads TGTGCCAGCTCACCACTTCCCTCGTCAACAGCCACCGGGGAGCTGTTTTTT.

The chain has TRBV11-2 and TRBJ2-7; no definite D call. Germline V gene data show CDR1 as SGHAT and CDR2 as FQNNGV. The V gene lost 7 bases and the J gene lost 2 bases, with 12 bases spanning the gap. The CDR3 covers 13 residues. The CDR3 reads CASTPAVTYEQYV. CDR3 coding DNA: TGTGCCAGCACCCCGGCTGTAACCTACGAGCAGTACGTC.

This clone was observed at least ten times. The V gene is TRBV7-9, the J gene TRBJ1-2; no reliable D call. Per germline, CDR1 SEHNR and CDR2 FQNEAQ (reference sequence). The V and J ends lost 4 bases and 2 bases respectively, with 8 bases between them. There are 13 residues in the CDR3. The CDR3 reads CASSYVANYGYTF. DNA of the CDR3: TGTGCCAGCAGCTACGTGGCGAACTATGGCTACACCTTC. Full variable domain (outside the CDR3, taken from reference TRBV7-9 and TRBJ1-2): DTGVSQNPRHKITKRGQNVTFRCDPISEHNRLYWYRQTLGQGPEFLTYFQNEAQLEKSRLLSDRFSAERPKGSFSTLEIQRTEQGDSAMYLCASSYVANYGYTFGSGTRLTVV.

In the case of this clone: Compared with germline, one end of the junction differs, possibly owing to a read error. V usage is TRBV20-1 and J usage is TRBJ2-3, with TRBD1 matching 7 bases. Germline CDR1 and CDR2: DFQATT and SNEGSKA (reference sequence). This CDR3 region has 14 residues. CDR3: CGARGQGDADTQYF. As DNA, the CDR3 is TGCGGTGCTAGGGGGCAGGGGGACGCAGATACACAGTATTTT.

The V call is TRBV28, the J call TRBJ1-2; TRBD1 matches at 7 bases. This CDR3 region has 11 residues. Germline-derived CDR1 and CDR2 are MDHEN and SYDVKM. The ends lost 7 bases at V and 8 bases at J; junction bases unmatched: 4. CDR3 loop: CASTQGEGYTF. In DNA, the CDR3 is TGTGCCAGCACCCAGGGGGAGGGCTACACCTTC.

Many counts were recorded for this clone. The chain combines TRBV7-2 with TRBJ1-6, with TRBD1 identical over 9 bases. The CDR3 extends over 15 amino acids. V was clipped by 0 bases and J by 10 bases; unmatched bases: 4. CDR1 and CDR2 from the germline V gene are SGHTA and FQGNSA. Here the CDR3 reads CASSLAWTGVSPLHF. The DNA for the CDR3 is TGTGCCAGCAGCTTAGCATGGACAGGGGTCTCACCCCTCCACTTT.

CDR3 nucleotide sequence: TGTGCCAGCTCACCAAACGGGGGCCAGAGCCCTGAAGCTTTCTTT. This sequence encodes CASSPNGGQSPEAFF. This chain connects TRBV18 to TRBJ1-1; D may be TRBD1 (6 bases). In germline, CDR1 is KGHSH, CDR2 LQKENI. This CDR3 contains 15 residues. Trimming shortened V by 2 bases and J by 6 bases, and 16 bases separated the two germline ends.

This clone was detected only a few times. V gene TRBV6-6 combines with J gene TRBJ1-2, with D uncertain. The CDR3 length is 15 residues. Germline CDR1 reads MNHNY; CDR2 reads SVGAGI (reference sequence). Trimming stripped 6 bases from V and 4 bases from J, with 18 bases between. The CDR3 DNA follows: TGTGCCAGCAGGTATTCCAGTTTTAGGTTCTATGGCTACACCTTC. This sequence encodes CASRYSSFRFYGYTF.

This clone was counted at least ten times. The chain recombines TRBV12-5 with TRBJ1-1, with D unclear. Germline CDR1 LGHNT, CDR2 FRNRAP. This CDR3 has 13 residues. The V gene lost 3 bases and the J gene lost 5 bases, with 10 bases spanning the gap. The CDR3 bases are TGTGCTAGTGGTTTAGGTCCGTGGACTGAAGCTTTCTTT. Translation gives CASGLGPWTEAFF.

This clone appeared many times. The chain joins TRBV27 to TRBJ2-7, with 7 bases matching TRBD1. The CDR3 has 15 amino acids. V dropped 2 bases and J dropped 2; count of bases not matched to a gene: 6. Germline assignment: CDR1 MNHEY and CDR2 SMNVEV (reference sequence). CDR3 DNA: TGTGCCAGCAGTTTAGCAGTGGGACAGCCCTACGAGCAGTACTTC. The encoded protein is CASSLAVGQPYEQYF.

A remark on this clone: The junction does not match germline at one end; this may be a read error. The DNA of the CDR3 is TGTGCCAGCAGCCATAACTGGGTGGGTTATGGCTACCCCTTC. Its protein product is CASSHNWVGYGYPF. The chain couples TRBV9 to TRBJ1-2; D remains ambiguous. CDR1 and CDR2 (germline): SGDLS, YYNGEE. The CDR3 is 14 amino acids.

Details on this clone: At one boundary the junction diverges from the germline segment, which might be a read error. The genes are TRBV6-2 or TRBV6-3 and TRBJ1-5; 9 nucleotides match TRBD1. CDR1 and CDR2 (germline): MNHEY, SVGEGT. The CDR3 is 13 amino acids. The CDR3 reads CDSSGTGKWPKHF. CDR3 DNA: TGTGACAGCAGCGGGACAGGGAAATGGCCCAAGCATTTT.

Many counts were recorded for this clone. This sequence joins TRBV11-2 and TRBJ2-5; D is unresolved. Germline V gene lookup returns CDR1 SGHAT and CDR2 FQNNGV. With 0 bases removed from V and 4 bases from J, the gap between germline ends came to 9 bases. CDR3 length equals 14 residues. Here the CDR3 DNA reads TGTGCCAGCAGCTTAGAACCCGGCTCAGAGACCCAGTACTTC. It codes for CASSLEPGSETQYF.